The 14 T cell receptor beta chains below were found in one sample sequenced in a study of cytomegalovirus exposure and HLA in healthy donors. PCR employed 60 Vbeta and 13 Jbeta primers. Sequencing was performed with immunoSEQ multiplex PCR; in TCRdb, only in-frame clones are kept and a portion is missing. The data show 130,000 to 150,000 clones, around 75% seen once. The sequenced sample was PBMCs. These receptors came from a woman aged 25 to 39 in good health and CMV-seronegative.

The rearrangement links TRBV15 to TRBJ2-5, with D perhaps TRBD1 (5 bases). V was cut by 4 bases and J by 3 bases, with 12 bases left in between. The CDR3 is 14 amino acids. CDR1 is LNHNV, CDR2 YYDKDF, per germline (reference sequence). The CDR3 protein is CATSKYQGEETQYF. DNA for the CDR3: TGTGCCACCAGCAAGTATCAGGGCGAAGAGACCCAGTACTTC.

In its sample, this clone was seen a few times. The rearrangement joins TRBV7-9 to TRBJ1-6, with D maybe TRBD1 (5 bases). CDR1 and CDR2 from the germline V gene are SEHNR and FQNEAQ (reference sequence). The CDR3 extends over 17 amino acids. The germline V and J ends were trimmed by 7 bases and 3 bases, with 19 bases remaining between them. The CDR3 DNA reads TGTGCCAGCACGAGACCAATAGACAGCAACTATAATTCACCCCTCCACTTT. This gives the protein CASTRPIDSNYNSPLHF.

The CDR3 region has the DNA TGTGCCAGCAGCGGGATTGGGGATAATTCACCCCTCCACTTT. It translates to CASSGIGDNSPLHF. V and J are TRBV27 and TRBJ1-6; the D is unclear. The CDR3 is 14 residues long. The germline gives CDR1 MNHEY, CDR2 SMNVEV (reference sequence). Trimming pared 6 bases from V and 5 bases from J, leaving 11 bases between.

This chain uses TRBV5-4 with TRBJ1-2; 7 bases map to TRBD1. The ends lost 4 bases at V and 6 bases at J; junction bases unmatched: 6. Germline V gene data show CDR1 as SGHNT and CDR2 as YYREEE (reference sequence). The CDR3 totals 13 residues. The CDR3 bases are TGTGCCAGCAGCGCTGACAGGGTTAATGGCTACACCTTC. Translation gives CASSADRVNGYTF.

This chain joins TRBV6-1 and TRBJ2-2; no clear D gene. The CDR3 is made up of 14 amino acids. V dropped 6 bases and J dropped 3 bases, with 11 bases sitting between them. Germline-derived CDR1 and CDR2 are MNHNS and SASEGT. As DNA, the CDR3 is TGTGCCAGCAGCATACAGAGATACACCGGGGAGCTGTTTTTT. This encodes CASSIQRYTGELFF.

This chain joins TRBV5-1 and TRBJ2-3; unclear D gene. The CDR3 contains 14 residues. Trimming took 1 base from V and 1 from J, leaving 7 bases between them. Germline assignment: CDR1 SGHRS and CDR2 YFSETQ. DNA for the CDR3: TGCGCCAGCAGCTTGTATAGCCGCACAGATACGCAGTATTTT. Its translation: CASSLYSRTDTQYF.

J is TRBJ2-6 and V is TRBV4-1; D uncertain. The germline V and J ends were trimmed by 3 bases and 4 bases, with 13 bases remaining between them. Germline CDR1 reads MGHRA; CDR2 reads YSYEKL. The CDR3 length is 16 residues. CDR3 in DNA: TGCGCCAGCAGCCATGTCACTGATCTGGGGGCCAACGTCCTGACTTTC. Translated: CASSHVTDLGANVLTF.

In its sample, this clone was seen once. The chain recombines TRBV2 with TRBJ1-2; TRBD1 matches at 7 bases. The germline gives CDR1 SNHLY, CDR2 FYNNEI. Trimming took 7 bases from V and 2 from J; bases not matched to a gene: 10. CDR3 length equals 15 residues. The CDR3 nucleotides are TGTGCCAGCAAGCAAGGTCCAGGGGGAAACTATGGCTACACCTTC. Its protein product is CASKQGPGGNYGYTF.

In DNA form, the CDR3 reads TGTGCCAGCTCCCGAATCGGGACTAGCTCCTACGAGCAGTACTTC. Translation: CASSRIGTSSYEQYF. The chain employs TRBV18 and TRBJ2-7; 8 positions match TRBD2. This CDR3 contains 15 residues. Germline CDR1 KGHSH, CDR2 LQKENI. V dropped 6 bases and J dropped 0; count of bases not matched to a gene: 7.

The chain employs TRBV25-1 and TRBJ2-5; 10 nucleotides agree with TRBD2. The J call is doubtful: the DNA matches TRBJ2-7 better. CDR1 MGHDK and CDR2 SYGVNS come from the germline V gene. This CDR3 has 15 amino acids. The CDR3 loop is CASSPGTSEPGEQYF. DNA for the CDR3: TGTGCCAGCAGTCCAGGGACTAGCGAGCCCGGCGAGCAGTACTTC.

The rearrangement links TRBV30 to TRBJ2-2, with D perhaps matching TRBD1 (5 bases). Trimming removed 5 bases at V and 2 bases at J, with 6 bases between. The CDR3 is 12 residues long. Germline V gene sequence: CDR1 GTSNPN, CDR2 SVGIG (reference sequence). DNA for the CDR3: TGTGCCTGGGGACAAAACACCGGGGAGCTGTTTTTT. Its translation is CAWGQNTGELFF. Full variable domain (remainder filled in from reference TRBV30 and TRBJ2-2): SQTIHQWPATLVQPVGSPLSLECTVEGTSNPNLYWYRQAAGRGLQLLFYSVGIGQISSEVPQNLSASRPQDRQFILSSKKLLLSDSGFYLCAWGQNTGELFFGEGSRLTVL.

The CDR3 nucleotides are TGTGCCAGCAGTTTAGAGGGTACTGGAAACACCATATATTTT. Amino acids: CASSLEGTGNTIYF. The V and J genes are TRBV28 and TRBJ1-3; D call uncertain. The CDR3 spans 14 residues. V lost 2 bases and J lost 2, with 7 bases in between. Germline values: CDR1 MDHEN, CDR2 SYDVKM.

The chain recombines TRBV18 with TRBJ2-5; perhaps TRBD1 as D (5 bases). Germline V lookup: CDR1 KGHSH, CDR2 LQKENI. The CDR3 is 14 amino acids. V lost 2 bases to trimming and J lost 1 base, with 8 bases between them. The CDR3 loop reads CASSPMDIQETQYF. The CDR3 bases are TGTGCCAGCTCACCAATGGACATCCAAGAGACCCAGTACTTC.

This chain joins TRBV19 and TRBJ1-1; D is undetermined. Germline CDR1 is LNHDA and CDR2 is SQIVND (reference sequence). This CDR3 comprises 14 residues. Between the trimmed V and J ends, which lost 3 bases and 4 bases, there was a span of 12 bases. The CDR3 nucleotides read TGTGCCAGTAGTATGGCCCGGGAGGTCACTGAAGCTTTCTTT. It codes for CASSMAREVTEAFF.